Following are 13 T cell receptor beta chains from one sample sequenced in a study of T cells after yellow fever vaccination. One entry per CDR3 protein, called by TCRdb with MiXCR from the 5' RACE reads. This sample has 450,000 to 650,000 distinct CDR3 sequences; around a fifth occur once, and the top ten carry 16%. Sequencing was performed on PBMCs, taken 21 days after the first yellow fever vaccination. The receptors originated from a man between 18 and 35 years old who received the YFV17D yellow fever vaccine.

The rearrangement links TRBV5-4 to TRBJ2-3; 9 nucleotides align to TRBD2. Trimming cost V 0 bases and J 2 bases; bases outside gene matches: 13. The germline gives CDR1 SGHNT, CDR2 YYREEE (reference sequence). This CDR3 is built from 19 residues. DNA for the CDR3: TGTGCCAGCAGCTTGGGCCCGGGGGTAGCGGGGGCCGACACAGATACGCAGTATTTT. This gives the protein CASSLGPGVAGADTDTQYF.

This clonotype has just a few counts. The chain employs TRBV5-1 and TRBJ1-2; D possibly corresponds to TRBD1 (5 bases). V was pared by 4 bases and J by 7 bases, with 17 bases between. The length of the CDR3 is 14 residues. Germline V CDR1 and CDR2: SGHRS, YFSETQ. CDR3 in amino acids: CASSRDRPAPGYTF. In DNA form, the CDR3 reads TGCGCCAGCAGCCGGGACCGACCAGCTCCTGGCTACACCTTC. The variable domain in full, with the rest retrieved from reference TRBV5-1 and TRBJ1-2, is KAGVTQTPRYLIKTRGQQVTLSCSPISGHRSVSWYQQTPGQGLQFLFEYFSETQRNKGNFPGRFSGRQFSNSRSEMNVSTLELGDSALYLCASSRDRPAPGYTFGSGTRLTVV.

The rearrangement uses TRBV18 and TRBJ2-7; 12 nucleotides match TRBD2. Germline lookup yields CDR1 KGHSH and CDR2 LQKENI. The CDR3 consists of 15 residues. Trimming took 6 bases from V and 6 from J; bases not matched to a gene: 9. The CDR3 sequence: CASSLLAGGPVEQYF. The CDR3 nucleotides are TGTGCCAGCTCGCTACTAGCGGGGGGACCTGTCGAGCAGTACTTC.

This sequence joins TRBV4-3 and TRBJ1-2; unclear D gene. From germline, CDR1 is LGHNA and CDR2 YSLEER. The CDR3 is 15 amino acids. V was pared by 5 bases and J by 0 bases, with 13 bases between. This CDR3 reads CASSSTVGTNYGYTF. The CDR3 nucleotides read TGCGCCAGCAGCTCCACGGTCGGGACTAACTATGGCTACACCTTC.

This chain uses TRBV12-3 or TRBV12-4 with TRBJ2-3; possible D gene TRBD2, 6 bases. Trimming pared 2 bases from V and 0 bases from J, leaving 21 bases between. The CDR3 totals 19 residues. The CDR3: CASSLYNSGGTQSTDTQYF. For the CDR3, the DNA is TGTGCCAGCAGTTTATATAATAGTGGGGGGACCCAGAGCACAGATACGCAGTATTTT.

This chain joins TRBV27 and TRBJ1-5; no reliable D call. Germline CDR1 MNHEY, CDR2 SMNVEV (reference sequence). The V end was cut by 10 bases, the J end by 3 bases, with 16 bases between. The CDR3 extends over 14 amino acids. The chain's CDR3 is CATAESGFNQPQHF. CDR3 nucleotide sequence: TGTGCCACCGCCGAGTCAGGTTTCAATCAGCCCCAGCATTTT.

This clonotype has more than one count but fewer than ten. V gene TRBV6-1 combines with J gene TRBJ1-6, with unresolved D. Deletions cut 10 bases from V and 0 bases from J, with 10 bases between. Per the germline V gene, CDR1 is MNHNS and CDR2 is SASEGT. This CDR3 is 14 amino acids long. The DNA for the CDR3 is TGTGCCACCATGAAGAGCTCCTATAATTCACCCCTCCACTTT. It specifies CATMKSSYNSPLHF.

A remark on this clonotype: The DNA is left out, because the CDR3 cannot be placed on it with certainty; the CDR3 is given as TCRdb lists it. This chain connects TRBV9 to TRBJ2-3; TRBD1, the table's D call, lacks a check against the DNA. Germline V CDR1 and CDR2: SGDLS, YYNGEE. Inclusive of both ends, the CDR3 amounts to 14 amino acids. The CDR3 is CASSALRARDTQYF.

This clonotype came up a few times. This sequence joins TRBV30 and TRBJ2-5, with D perhaps TRBD1 (6 bases). From germline, CDR1 is GTSNPN and CDR2 SVGIG (reference sequence). The CDR3 is made up of 12 amino acids. V lost 2 bases, J lost 4 bases, and 8 bases lay in between. Here the CDR3 reads CAWSLGAETQYF. DNA of the CDR3: TGTGCCTGGAGTTTGGGGGCAGAGACCCAGTACTTC. The full variable domain, in which reference TRBV30 and TRBJ2-5 provide the parts outside the CDR3, is SQTIHQWPATLVQPVGSPLSLECTVEGTSNPNLYWYRQAAGRGLQLLFYSVGIGQISSEVPQNLSASRPQDRQFILSSKKLLLSDSGFYLCAWSLGAETQYFGPGTRLLVL.

This clonotype has at least ten counts. The J gene is TRBJ1-2, the V gene TRBV4-3, with 7 nucleotides matching TRBD1. The V gene end was trimmed by 0 bases and the J gene end by 8 bases; junction bases not matched to a gene: 6. Germline-derived CDR1 and CDR2 are LGHNA and YSLEER. This CDR3 is 14 amino acids long. CDR3 DNA: TGCGCCAGCAGCCAAGATGAGGGGGCGCGGGGCTACACCTTC. Its translation: CASSQDEGARGYTF.

This clonotype has only a few counts. This chain connects TRBV5-1 to TRBJ1-3; D uncertain. This CDR3 spans 13 amino acids. CDR1 and CDR2 from the germline V gene are SGHRS and YFSETQ. V dropped 4 bases and J dropped 3 bases, with 8 bases sitting between them. The DNA of the CDR3 is TGCGCCAGCAGCCTGCAGGTTGGAAACACCATATATTTT. It is translated as CASSLQVGNTIYF. The whole variable domain, remainder taken from reference TRBV5-1 and TRBJ1-3, is KAGVTQTPRYLIKTRGQQVTLSCSPISGHRSVSWYQQTPGQGLQFLFEYFSETQRNKGNFPGRFSGRQFSNSRSEMNVSTLELGDSALYLCASSLQVGNTIYFGEGSWLTVV.

This clonotype was picked up a small number of times. This sequence joins TRBV14 and TRBJ2-3, with a tentative D call TRBD2 (5 bases). CDR3 length: 14 amino acids. Germline V lookup: CDR1 SGHDN, CDR2 FVKESK. The V and J ends lost 3 bases and 6 bases respectively, with 13 bases between them. This CDR3 is CASSQTAGWDTQYF. The CDR3 DNA follows: TGTGCCAGCAGCCAGACGGCGGGTTGGGATACGCAGTATTTT.

J is TRBJ1-5 and V is TRBV4-1, with TRBD1 identical over 10 bases. Germline loops: CDR1 MGHRA, CDR2 YSYEKL. J gave up 7 bases and V 3 bases, and 9 bases lay outside the gene matches. The CDR3 sequence is 16 residues long. CDR3 sequence reads: CASSQTATGGGQPQHF. The CDR3 nucleotides are TGCGCCAGCAGCCAGACGGCGACAGGGGGCGGACAGCCCCAGCATTTT.